This T cell receptor (beta chain) was identified during a study of a mutant IDH1 vaccine in newly diagnosed glioma. Time point indicated: week 5, during vaccination. In every dose of vaccine, 300 ug of mutant IDH1 20-mer peptide was given alongside topical imiquimod. A remark on this clone: Its antigen is not identified.

The CDR3 runs 13 residues. Germline lookup yields CDR1 MNHNS and CDR2 SASEGT. V was clipped by 6 bases and J by 10 bases, with 18 bases between them. Only in-frame clones appear in the TCRdb table, and some are missing; sequencing was by immunoSEQ multiplex PCR. The table shows 49,000 or so clones, with around 78% occurring only once. The sample in question was PBMCs, obtained from a glioma patient whose treatment included an IDH1 peptide vaccine. The genes are TRBV6-1 and TRBJ1-2; tentative D call: TRBD1 (5 bases). The source of this sequence is a woman between 35 and 50 years old with glioma. Here the CDR3 DNA reads TGTGCCAGCAGAGGGACCCCGTTGGGTACCTACACCTTC. This encodes CASRGTPLGTYTF.